This T cell receptor (beta chain) stems from a study of a mutant IDH1 vaccine in newly diagnosed glioma. The time point was: week 47, end of study. One vaccine dose held 300 ug of mutant IDH1 20-mer peptide and came with topical imiquimod. Findings and caveats of the study: Among all patients, vaccine-induced immune responses occurred in roughly 93%.

This CDR3 comprises 12 residues. CDR1 LNHDA and CDR2 SQIVND come from the germline V gene (reference sequence). V lost 7 bases to trimming and J lost 5 bases, with 9 bases between them. Note on this clone: The antigen is unknown.

Profiled with immunoSEQ multiplex PCR; TCRdb holds only in-frame clones, not every one. The table records fewer than 60,000 clones, less than 75% of them present only once. The chain recombines TRBV19 with TRBJ1-5; no reliable D call. The specimen was peripheral blood mononuclear cells (PBMCs), collected from a glioma patient whose treatment included an IDH1 peptide vaccine. The sequence came from a man between 40 and 49 years old with glioma. Some clones in this sample may be carry-over from other donors' samples. In DNA form, the CDR3 reads TGTGCCAGTACCCGCGGGGATCAGCCCCAGCATTTT. Protein product: CASTRGDQPQHF.